Each of the 23 T cell receptor beta chains below was sequenced from the same sample in a study of response to subunit inactivated influenza vaccine. TCRdb analysed the RT-PCR reads with MiXCR anew, one entry per CDR3 protein. The sample carries hundreds of thousands of distinct CDR3 sequences, 15% to 18% recorded once. The source was PBMCs from blood, collected 11 to 12 days after vaccination. Source of these receptors: a man in his fifties who received an inactivated influenza vaccine.

J is TRBJ2-7 and V is TRBV28; no clear D. Trimming cost V 8 bases and J 3 bases, with 8 bases left between them. CDR1 and CDR2 (germline): MDHEN, SYDVKM. The CDR3 consists of 11 residues. The DNA of the CDR3 is TGTGCCAGCGCCCCGGGCTACGAGCAGTACTTC. Encoded protein: CASAPGYEQYF.

The CDR3 sequence is CSAELAGATDTQYF. CDR3 nucleotides: TGCAGTGCTGAACTAGCGGGGGCCACAGATACGCAGTATTTT. The V gene is TRBV20-1, the J gene TRBJ2-3, with 11 bases aligning to TRBD2. Trimming at V came to 5 bases and at J to 2 bases, leaving 3 bases not matched to a gene. CDR3 length: 14 residues. The V gene's germline CDR1 is DFQATT and CDR2 SNEGSKA (reference sequence).

This clonotype appeared a few times. J is TRBJ2-5 and V is TRBV27; D gene unclear. The ends were cut back, 6 bases at V and 0 bases at J, with 11 bases in the middle. The length of the CDR3 is 14 residues. Germline CDR1 and CDR2: MNHEY and SMNVEV (reference sequence). The CDR3 DNA reads as TGTGCCAGCAGAGCTCTTAAGTACCAAGAGACCCAGTACTTC. This gives the protein CASRALKYQETQYF.

In this sample, this clonotype turned up a few times. The rearrangement uses TRBV5-1 and TRBJ1-2; the match to TRBD1 covers 8 bases. The CDR3 length is 13 residues. Per the germline V gene, CDR1 is SGHRS and CDR2 is YFSETQ. J gave up 5 bases and V 4 bases, and 4 bases lay outside the gene matches. The CDR3 DNA is TGCGCCAGCAGCCCGGGACAGGCGTATGGCTACACCTTC. Residues: CASSPGQAYGYTF.

A few counts support this clonotype. The chain recombines TRBV28 with TRBJ2-3; either TRBD1 or TRBD2 may fit D (5 bases each). Trimming pared 5 bases from V and 1 base from J, leaving 22 bases between. The CDR3 extends over 18 amino acids. The V gene's germline CDR1 is MDHEN and CDR2 SYDVKM. CDR3 DNA sequence: TGTGCCAGCAGTCCCCAAGGACTCGGTGGGGCGGGCACAGATACGCAGTATTTT. Translating gives CASSPQGLGGAGTDTQYF.

This clonotype was seen at least ten times. The genes are TRBV5-5 and TRBJ2-4; TRBD1 or TRBD2 may be the D gene (5 bases each). CDR3 length: 13 residues. CDR1 and CDR2 (germline): SGHKS, YYEKEE (reference sequence). V was pared by 3 bases and J by 7 bases, with 11 bases between. The CDR3 reads CASSSRDDNIQYF. DNA of the CDR3: TGTGCCAGCAGCTCCCGGGACGATAACATTCAGTACTTC.

This clonotype has a handful of counts. The gene calls are TRBV7-2 and TRBJ2-2; possible D gene TRBD1, 5 bases. This CDR3 has 16 residues. Germline-derived CDR1 and CDR2 are SGHTA and FQGNSA. Trimming cost V 1 base and J 6 bases, with 15 bases left between them. CDR3 bases: TGTGCCAGCAGCTTAGTAGCAGGGTATGGCGCCGGGGAGCTGTTTTTT. It is translated as CASSLVAGYGAGELFF.

The CDR3 nucleotides read TGTGCCAGCAGCACTACTAGCGCATTCTGCAATGAGCAGTTCTTC. Translation gives CASSTTSAFCNEQFF. The chain is built from TRBV7-8 and TRBJ2-1, with TRBD2 matching over 7 bases. This CDR3 comprises 15 residues. Unmatched junction bases numbered 10, after V lost 5 bases and J lost 6 bases. Germline CDR1 and CDR2: SGHVS and FQNEAQ.

Only a few counts were recorded for this clonotype. The chain is built from TRBV5-6 and TRBJ2-5; tentatively, D is TRBD1 (5 bases). The length of the CDR3 is 16 residues. Deletions cut 4 bases from V and 5 bases from J, with 21 bases between. CDR1 and CDR2 from the germline V gene are SGHDT and YYEEEE. This CDR3 reads CASSPRPGNEVETQYF. As DNA, the CDR3 is TGTGCCAGCAGCCCCAGACCAGGGAACGAGGTGGAGACCCAGTACTTC. The variable domain in full, with the rest retrieved from reference TRBV5-6 and TRBJ2-5, is DAGVTQSPTHLIKTRGQQVTLRCSPKSGHDTVSWYQQALGQGPQFIFQYYEEEERQRGNFPDRFSGHQFPNYSSELNVNALLLGDSALYLCASSPRPGNEVETQYFGPGTRLLVL.

This clonotype was detected only a few times. This sequence joins TRBV6-2 or TRBV6-3 and TRBJ2-2, with 7 bases fitting TRBD1. The V and J ends lost 7 bases and 0 bases, in that order; junction bases with no gene match: 8. The V gene's germline CDR1 is MNHEY and CDR2 SVGEGT. The CDR3 has 16 amino acids. In DNA form, the CDR3 reads TGTGCCAGCACCTTGTCGGGGACAGCGAACACCGGGGAGCTGTTTTTT. Residues: CASTLSGTANTGELFF.

The chain couples TRBV5-1 to TRBJ1-2; D is perhaps TRBD1 (5 bases). V lost 0 bases to trimming and J lost 7 bases, with 13 bases between them. The CDR3 loop spans 14 amino acids. The germline CDR1 and CDR2 sequences are SGHRS and YFSETQ. The CDR3 nucleotides are TGCGCCAGCAGCTTGGGGGGCCCCGGGGCTGGCTACACCTTC. Translating gives CASSLGGPGAGYTF.

The chain is built from TRBV7-7 and TRBJ2-5, with D possibly called TRBD1 or TRBD2 (5 bases each). CDR3 length: 15 residues. The germline V gene encodes CDR1 SSHAT and CDR2 FNYEAQ (reference sequence). The CDR3 region is CASRRSGAFMETQYF. The CDR3 DNA follows: TGTGCTAGCCGAAGATCCGGGGCCTTTATGGAGACCCAGTACTTC.

Many counts were recorded for this clonotype. The chain couples TRBV9 to TRBJ2-7; D gene ambiguous. Trimming removed 4 bases at V and 2 bases at J, with 13 bases between. Germline V gene sequence: CDR1 SGDLS, CDR2 YYNGEE. There are 14 residues in the CDR3. Here the CDR3 DNA reads TGTGCCAGCAGCCCCGCTCCAGAGGCCTACGAGCAGTACTTC. Residues: CASSPAPEAYEQYF.

This chain connects TRBV2 to TRBJ2-3, with TRBD2 matching over 8 bases. The CDR3 runs to 14 residues. Germline lookup yields CDR1 SNHLY and CDR2 FYNNEI. J gave up 6 bases and V 7 bases, and 9 bases lay outside the gene matches. CDR3 in DNA: TGTGCCAGCAAGTTATATACTAGCGGTGATACGCAGTATTTT. It is translated as CASKLYTSGDTQYF.

This chain connects TRBV15 to TRBJ1-4; D uncertain. CDR3 size: 14 residues. The V gene's germline CDR1 is LNHNV and CDR2 YYDKDF (reference sequence). Deletions cut 1 base from V and 4 bases from J, with 7 bases between. Written as DNA, the CDR3 is TGTGCCACCAGCAGAGTGGGCAGTAATGAAAAACTGTTTTTT. Protein: CATSRVGSNEKLFF.

The chain has TRBV7-2 and TRBJ2-5, with a tentative D call TRBD1 (5 bases). Germline V gene lookup returns CDR1 SGHTA and CDR2 FQGNSA. CDR3 length: 14 amino acids. V lost 3 bases, J lost 4 bases, and 12 bases lay in between. CDR3 region: CASSFRQGLETQYF. In DNA form, the CDR3 reads TGTGCCAGCAGCTTTAGGCAGGGTTTAGAGACCCAGTACTTC.

This clonotype was detected only a few times. This chain connects TRBV7-2 to TRBJ2-1; 8 bases match TRBD1. This CDR3 contains 15 residues. V was clipped by 5 bases and J by 7 bases; unmatched bases: 10. Germline CDR1 is SGHTA and CDR2 is FQGNSA. CDR3 sequence reads: CASSALRTGSNEQFF. CDR3 in DNA: TGTGCCAGCAGCGCTCTCAGGACAGGGAGTAATGAGCAGTTCTTC.

The J gene is TRBJ1-4, the V gene TRBV28; D gene unclear. V was clipped by 5 bases and J by 8 bases, with 15 bases between them. The CDR3 length is 14 residues. CDR1 and CDR2 from the germline V gene are MDHEN and SYDVKM. The CDR3 reads CASSRLYLGEKLFF. DNA of the CDR3: TGTGCCAGCAGTCGACTCTATCTGGGGGAAAAACTGTTTTTT. The full variable domain, rest sourced from reference TRBV28 and TRBJ1-4, is DVKVTQSSRYLVKRTGEKVFLECVQDMDHENMFWYRQDPGLGLRLIYFSYDVKMKEKGDIPEGYSVSREKKERFSLILESASTNQTSMYLCASSRLYLGEKLFFGSGTQLSVL.

The V call is TRBV3-1, the J call TRBJ2-1; maybe TRBD2 (6 bases). The V end lost 5 bases, the J end lost 0 bases, and 14 bases lay between the germline ends. The CDR3 totals 16 residues. Germline loops: CDR1 LGHDT, CDR2 YNNKEL (reference sequence). The CDR3 DNA reads as TGTGCCAGCAGCGCACCGGGACTCACCTCCTACAATGAGCAGTTCTTC. The encoded protein is CASSAPGLTSYNEQFF.

This clonotype was counted between two and nine times. V gene TRBV11-2 combines with J gene TRBJ2-7, with D tentatively TRBD1 (7 bases). The CDR3 is made up of 16 amino acids. V gave up 6 bases and J gave up 1 base, with 19 bases separating them. Germline lookup yields CDR1 SGHAT and CDR2 FQNNGV. The CDR3 region is CASRYSGGGLSYEQYF. In nucleotides, the CDR3 is TGTGCCAGCAGGTATAGCGGAGGGGGCTTATCCTACGAGCAGTACTTC.

The chain couples TRBV12-3 or TRBV12-4 to TRBJ1-1; no firm D call. CDR3 size: 13 residues. With 8 bases removed from V and 0 bases from J, the gap between germline ends came to 10 bases. CDR3 sequence: CASVEGMNTEAFF. The DNA for the CDR3 is TGTGCCAGCGTGGAGGGAATGAACACTGAAGCTTTCTTT.

The chain couples TRBV15 to TRBJ2-3; 7 positions agree with TRBD2. The CDR3 is 13 amino acids. J gave up 6 bases and V 1 base, and 1 base lay outside the gene matches. Germline V gives CDR1 LNHNV, CDR2 YYDKDF (reference sequence). CDR3: CATSRGGGDTQYF. In nucleotides, the CDR3 is TGTGCCACCAGCAGAGGGGGGGGGGATACGCAGTATTTT.

In this sample, this clonotype turned up a few times. V usage is TRBV7-8 and J usage is TRBJ2-7; tentatively, D is TRBD1 (5 bases). Trimming left V 5 bases short and J 3 bases short, with 17 bases between. CDR1 and CDR2 (germline): SGHVS, FQNEAQ. CDR3 length: 15 residues. CDR3 in DNA: TGTGCCAGCAGCCAGGGAACAGTAGAGGACTACGAGCAGTACTTC. It encodes CASSQGTVEDYEQYF. Supplemented by reference TRBV7-8 and TRBJ2-7, the full variable domain reads GAGVSQSPRYKVAKRGQDVALRCDPISGHVSLFWYQQALGQGPEFLTYFQNEAQLDKSGLPSDRFFAERPEGSVSTLKIQRTQQEDSAVYLCASSQGTVEDYEQYFGPGTRLTVT.